This paragraph covers one TCR beta chain sequence. The study ran its PCR with 60 Vbeta and 13 Jbeta primers. Repertoires were generated with immunoSEQ multiplex PCR, while TCRdb's copy carries only in-frame clones and drops some. The repertoire consists of 150,000 to 200,000 clones, with almost 75% occurring once and the leading ten covering under 5.5%. The source of the sample is a study of cytomegalovirus exposure and HLA in healthy donors. J was trimmed by 4 bases and V by 7 bases; bases with no gene match: 12. The CDR3 has 15 residues. CDR1 is LGHNA and CDR2 is YNFKEQ in the germline V gene. Sequenced input: PBMCs. The sequence derives from a woman between 18 and 29 years old in good health and CMV-seropositive. The rearrangement links TRBV4-2 to TRBJ2-7, with 8 bases that match TRBD2. In DNA, the CDR3 is TGTGCCAGCACCCCGGGAGGGGATGCCGCATACGAGCAGTACTTC. Translating gives CASTPGGDAAYEQYF.